This TCR beta chain derives from a study of cytomegalovirus exposure and HLA in healthy donors. As for the study in general: Unique TCRs from HLA-typed donors, roughly 89 million of them, were held in an early data release. General study points: It was reportedly the case that the classifier diagnosed cytomegalovirus status with high specificity and sensitivity. Researchers had no immune exposure information except CMV serostatus available.

Note on this clone: Its target is not known. One end of the junction is discordant with germline, which a read error may explain.

13 Jbeta primers and 60 Vbeta primers were used for the PCR. Using immunoSEQ multiplex PCR, the repertoire was profiled, and TCRdb retains in-frame clones only, with some absent. The sample lists about 67,000 clones, 75% to 90% occurring once. The CDR3 runs 16 residues. The germline V gene has CDR1 MGHRA and CDR2 YSYEKL. The origin of this receptor is a woman aged 25-40 years in good health and CMV-seropositive. The source material was PBMCs. The chain carries TRBV4-1 and TRBJ2-5, with a tentative D call TRBD2 (6 bases). CDR3 sequence (DNA): TGCACCAGCAGCCATTGGGGGGAGCGGAGGCAAGAGACCCAGTACTTC. The encoded protein is CTSSHWGERRQETQYF.